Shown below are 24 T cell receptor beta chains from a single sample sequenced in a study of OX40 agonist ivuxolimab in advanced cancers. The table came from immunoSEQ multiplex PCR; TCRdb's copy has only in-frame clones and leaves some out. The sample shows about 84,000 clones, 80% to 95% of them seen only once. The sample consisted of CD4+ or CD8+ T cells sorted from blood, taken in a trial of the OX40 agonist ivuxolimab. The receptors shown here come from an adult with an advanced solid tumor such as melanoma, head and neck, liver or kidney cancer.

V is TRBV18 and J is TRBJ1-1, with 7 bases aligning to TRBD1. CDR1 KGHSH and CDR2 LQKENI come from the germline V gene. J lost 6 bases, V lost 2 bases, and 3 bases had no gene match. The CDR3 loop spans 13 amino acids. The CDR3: CASSPDRAAEAFF. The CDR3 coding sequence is TGTGCCAGCTCACCAGACAGGGCCGCTGAAGCTTTCTTT.

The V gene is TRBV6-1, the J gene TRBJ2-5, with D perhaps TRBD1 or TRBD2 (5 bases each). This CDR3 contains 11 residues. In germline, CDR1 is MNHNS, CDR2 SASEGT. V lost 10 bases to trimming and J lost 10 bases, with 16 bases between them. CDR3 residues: CATTRGAGQYF. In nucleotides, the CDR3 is TGTGCCACTACCCGAGGGGCGGGCCAGTACTTC.

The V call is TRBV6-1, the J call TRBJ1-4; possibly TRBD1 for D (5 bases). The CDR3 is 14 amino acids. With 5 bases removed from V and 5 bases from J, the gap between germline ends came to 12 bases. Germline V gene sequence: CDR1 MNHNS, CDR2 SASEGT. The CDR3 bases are TGTGCCAGCAGTATGGACACGGCGAATGAAAAACTGTTTTTT. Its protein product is CASSMDTANEKLFF.

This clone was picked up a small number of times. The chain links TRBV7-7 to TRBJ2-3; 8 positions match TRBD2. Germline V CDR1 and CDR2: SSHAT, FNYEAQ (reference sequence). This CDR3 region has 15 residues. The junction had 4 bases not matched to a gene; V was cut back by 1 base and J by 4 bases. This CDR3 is CASSLGGRRADTQYF. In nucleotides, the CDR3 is TGTGCCAGCAGCTTAGGCGGGAGGCGGGCAGATACGCAGTATTTT.

CDR3 amino acids: CASSPIPGQGYYGYTF. In DNA form, the CDR3 reads TGTGCCAGCAGCCCTATTCCGGGACAGGGGTACTATGGCTACACCTTC. The rearrangement links TRBV6-6 to TRBJ1-2; 10 nucleotides align to TRBD1. This CDR3 region has 16 residues. Germline lookup yields CDR1 MNHNY and CDR2 SVGAGI (reference sequence). V lost 6 bases to trimming and J lost 3 bases; unmatched junction nucleotides: 10.

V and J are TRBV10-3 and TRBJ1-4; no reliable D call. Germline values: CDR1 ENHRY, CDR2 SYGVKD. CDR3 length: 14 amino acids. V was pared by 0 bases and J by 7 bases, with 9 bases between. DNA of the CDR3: TGTGCCATCAGTGAGTCGCTGGGCGGTGAAAAACTGTTTTTT. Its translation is CAISESLGGEKLFF.

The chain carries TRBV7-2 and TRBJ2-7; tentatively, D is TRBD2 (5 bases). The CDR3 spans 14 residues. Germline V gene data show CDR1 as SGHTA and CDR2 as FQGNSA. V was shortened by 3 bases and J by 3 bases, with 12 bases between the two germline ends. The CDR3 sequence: CASSFRITSYEQYF. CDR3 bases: TGTGCCAGCAGCTTTCGTATAACTAGCTACGAGCAGTACTTC.

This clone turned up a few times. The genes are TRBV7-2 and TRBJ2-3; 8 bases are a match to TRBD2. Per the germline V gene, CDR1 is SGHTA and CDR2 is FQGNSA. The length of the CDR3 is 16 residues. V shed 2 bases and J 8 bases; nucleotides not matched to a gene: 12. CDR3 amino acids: CASSLQGTAGGATQYF. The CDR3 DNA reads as TGTGCCAGCAGCTTACAGGGGACGGCGGGGGGAGCTACGCAGTATTTT.

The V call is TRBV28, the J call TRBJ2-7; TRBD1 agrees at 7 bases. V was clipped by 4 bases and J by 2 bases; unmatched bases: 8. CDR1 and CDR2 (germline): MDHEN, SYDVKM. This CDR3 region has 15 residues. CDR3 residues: CASSSTGNRAYEQYF. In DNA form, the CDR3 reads TGTGCCAGCAGTTCGACAGGGAATAGAGCCTACGAGCAGTACTTC.

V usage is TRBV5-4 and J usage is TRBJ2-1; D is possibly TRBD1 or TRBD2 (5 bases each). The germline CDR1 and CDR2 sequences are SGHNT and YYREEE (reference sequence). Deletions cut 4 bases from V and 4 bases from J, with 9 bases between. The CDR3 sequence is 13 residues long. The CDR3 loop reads CASSGGPYNEQFF. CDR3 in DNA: TGTGCCAGCAGCGGGGGTCCGTACAATGAGCAGTTCTTC.

Here the CDR3 DNA reads TGTGCCAGCAGCTTCTGGACGAACACTGAAGCTTTCTTT. Protein: CASSFWTNTEAFF. The chain is built from TRBV7-2 and TRBJ1-1; D is undetermined. CDR3 size: 13 residues. Trimming removed 3 bases from V and 1 base from J, with 6 bases in between. Germline values: CDR1 SGHTA, CDR2 FQGNSA. The variable domain in full, completed from reference TRBV7-2 and TRBJ1-1, reads GAGVSQSPSNKVTEKGKDVELRCDPISGHTALYWYRQSLGQGLEFLIYFQGNSAPDKSGLPSDRFSAERTGGSVSTLTIQRTQQEDSAVYLCASSFWTNTEAFFGQGTRLTVV.

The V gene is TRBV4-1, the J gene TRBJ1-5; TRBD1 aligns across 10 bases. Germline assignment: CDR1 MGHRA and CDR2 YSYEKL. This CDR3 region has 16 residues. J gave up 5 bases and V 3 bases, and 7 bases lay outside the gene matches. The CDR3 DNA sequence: TGCGCCAGCAGCCAGGTACGAGGACAGGGGGATCAGCCCCAGCATTTT. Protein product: CASSQVRGQGDQPQHF.

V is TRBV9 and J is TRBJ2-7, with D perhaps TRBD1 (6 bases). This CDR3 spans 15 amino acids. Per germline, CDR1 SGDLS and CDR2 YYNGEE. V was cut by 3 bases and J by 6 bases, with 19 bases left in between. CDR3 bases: TGTGCCAGCAGCGCGACAGGAGGCCAACGGAGCGAGCAGTACTTC. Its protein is CASSATGGQRSEQYF. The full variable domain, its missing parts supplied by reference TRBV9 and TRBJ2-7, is DSGVTQTPKHLITATGQRVTLRCSPRSGDLSVYWYQQSLDQGLQFLIQYYNGEERAKGNILERFSAQQFPDLHSELNLSSLELGDSALYFCASSATGGQRSEQYFGPGTRLTVT.

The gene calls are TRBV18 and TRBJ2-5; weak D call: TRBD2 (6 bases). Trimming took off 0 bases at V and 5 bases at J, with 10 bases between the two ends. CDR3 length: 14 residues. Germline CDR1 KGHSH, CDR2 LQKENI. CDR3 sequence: CASSPPVGRETQYF. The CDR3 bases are TGTGCCAGCTCACCACCGGTAGGGAGGGAGACCCAGTACTTC.

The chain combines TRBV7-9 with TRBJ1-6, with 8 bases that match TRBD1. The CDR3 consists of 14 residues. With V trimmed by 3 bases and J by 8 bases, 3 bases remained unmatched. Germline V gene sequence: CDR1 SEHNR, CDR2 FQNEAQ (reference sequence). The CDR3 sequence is CASSFGTGDSPLHF. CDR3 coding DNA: TGTGCCAGCAGCTTCGGGACAGGAGATTCACCCCTCCACTTT.

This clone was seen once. The CDR3 nucleotides read TGTGCCAGCTCTGCAGGTATTAACTCCGCCTACGAGCAGTACTTC. Its translation is CASSAGINSAYEQYF. The V gene is TRBV18, the J gene TRBJ2-7; D unresolved. This CDR3 spans 15 amino acids. Trimming removed 6 bases at V and 2 bases at J, with 17 bases between. Germline CDR1 KGHSH, CDR2 LQKENI.

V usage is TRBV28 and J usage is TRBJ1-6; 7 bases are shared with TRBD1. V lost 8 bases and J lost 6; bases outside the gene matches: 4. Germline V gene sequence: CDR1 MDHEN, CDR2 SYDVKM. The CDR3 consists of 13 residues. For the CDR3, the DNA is TGTGCCAGCGGACAGGTTCTTAATTCACCCCTCCACTTT. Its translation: CASGQVLNSPLHF.

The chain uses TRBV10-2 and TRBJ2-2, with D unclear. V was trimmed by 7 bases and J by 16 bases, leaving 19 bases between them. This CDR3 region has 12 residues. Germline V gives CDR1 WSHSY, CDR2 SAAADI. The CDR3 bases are TGCGCCAGCATGTCCCAAGGACCTCGTCGGTTTTTT. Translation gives CASMSQGPRRFF.

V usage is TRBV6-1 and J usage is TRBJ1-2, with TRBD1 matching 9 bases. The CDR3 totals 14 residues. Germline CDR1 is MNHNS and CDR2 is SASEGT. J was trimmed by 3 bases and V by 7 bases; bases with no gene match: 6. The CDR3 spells CASKKRTGDYGYTF. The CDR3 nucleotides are TGTGCCAGCAAGAAAAGGACAGGGGACTATGGCTACACCTTC.

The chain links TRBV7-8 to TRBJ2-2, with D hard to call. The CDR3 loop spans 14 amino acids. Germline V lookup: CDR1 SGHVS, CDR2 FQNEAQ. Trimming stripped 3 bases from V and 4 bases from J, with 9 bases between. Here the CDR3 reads CASSFDGITGELFF. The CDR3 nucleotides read TGTGCCAGCAGCTTCGACGGAATCACCGGGGAGCTGTTTTTT.

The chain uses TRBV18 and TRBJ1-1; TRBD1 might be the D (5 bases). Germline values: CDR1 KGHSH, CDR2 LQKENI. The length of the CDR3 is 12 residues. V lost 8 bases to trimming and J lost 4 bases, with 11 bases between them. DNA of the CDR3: TGTGCCAGCCGGGCCCAGGGCACTGAAGCTTTCTTT. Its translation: CASRAQGTEAFF.

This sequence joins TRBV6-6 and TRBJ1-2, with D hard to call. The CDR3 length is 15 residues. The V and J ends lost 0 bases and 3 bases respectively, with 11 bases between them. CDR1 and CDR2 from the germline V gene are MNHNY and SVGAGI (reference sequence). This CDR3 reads CASSYSPGTDYGYTF. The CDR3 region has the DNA TGTGCCAGCAGTTACTCCCCGGGTACGGACTATGGCTACACCTTC.

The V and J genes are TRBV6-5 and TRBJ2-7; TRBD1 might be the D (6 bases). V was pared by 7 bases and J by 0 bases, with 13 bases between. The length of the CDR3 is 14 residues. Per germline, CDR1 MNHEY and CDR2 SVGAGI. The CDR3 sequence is CASTGQPLSYEQYF. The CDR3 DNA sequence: TGTGCCAGCACCGGACAGCCTCTCTCCTACGAGCAGTACTTC.

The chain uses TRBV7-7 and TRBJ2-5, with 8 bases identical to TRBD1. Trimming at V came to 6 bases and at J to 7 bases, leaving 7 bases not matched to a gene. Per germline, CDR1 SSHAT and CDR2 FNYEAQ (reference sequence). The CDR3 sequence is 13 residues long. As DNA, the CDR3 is TGTGCCAGCAGGCCGGACAGGGAAGGGACCCAGTACTTC. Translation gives CASRPDREGTQYF.